The table lists the clone carrying this T cell receptor beta chain with a few counts. The antigen is undetermined. What was amplified from RNA transcripts were TCR beta CDR3 regions. HTBI primers were used for first-round RT-PCR of the TCR CDR3. TCRdb independently ran MiXCR on the multiplex PCR reads; one entry per CDR3 protein. The data contain 600,000 to 700,000 distinct CDR3 sequences, roughly 14% of them seen just once; the ten biggest clones take up 3.5% to 4.5%. Trimming left V 6 bases short and J 4 bases short, with 13 bases between. The CDR3 has 14 residues. This sample was taken from a study of T cells in Graves' hyperthyroidism and ophthalmopathy. Study outcomes and limitations: Researchers report that a 13 V-J model separated ophthalmopathy from stable hyperthyroidism.

This TCR was sampled from a woman aged 40 to 50 with Graves' ophthalmopathy. The sequenced sample consisted of blood. This sequence joins TRBV12-3 or TRBV12-4 and TRBJ2-1; D possibly corresponds to TRBD2 (5 bases). The CDR3 here is CASRKLEAYNEQFF. CDR3 nucleotide sequence: TGTGCCAGCAGGAAACTAGAGGCGTACAATGAGCAGTTCTTC.